The text below deals with one T cell receptor (beta chain). Its antigen remains unidentified. The same CDR3 also results from other DNA sequences found in this sample. This sample is part of a study of beta chain features in type 1 diabetes. Expressed TCRB transcripts were sequenced because the isolated RNA had all been reverse transcribed beforehand. The average output of naive, central memory and regulatory T cell samples was a few million reads. Measured with immunoSEQ multiplex PCR; TCRdb has only the in-frame clones, and not every one. The sample has 150,000 to 180,000 clones, 11% seen once. V lost 0 bases and J lost 2, with 3 bases in between. CDR1 SGDLS and CDR2 YYNGEE come from the germline V gene. The CDR3 is 14 residues long. Overall study findings and caveats: In type 1 diabetes patients, VDJ junctions had fewer insertions; deletions at these junctions were more frequent. Researchers could not determine here whether HLA type influences TCRB rearrangement.

The specimen sequenced was central memory CD4+ T cells from blood. The chain links TRBV9 to TRBJ2-6, with no clear D. This receptor was identified in a man aged 18 to 29 in good health. CDR3 DNA sequence: TGTGCCAGCAGCGTAGGAGCTGGGGCCAACGTCCTGACTTTC. This sequence encodes CASSVGAGANVLTF.